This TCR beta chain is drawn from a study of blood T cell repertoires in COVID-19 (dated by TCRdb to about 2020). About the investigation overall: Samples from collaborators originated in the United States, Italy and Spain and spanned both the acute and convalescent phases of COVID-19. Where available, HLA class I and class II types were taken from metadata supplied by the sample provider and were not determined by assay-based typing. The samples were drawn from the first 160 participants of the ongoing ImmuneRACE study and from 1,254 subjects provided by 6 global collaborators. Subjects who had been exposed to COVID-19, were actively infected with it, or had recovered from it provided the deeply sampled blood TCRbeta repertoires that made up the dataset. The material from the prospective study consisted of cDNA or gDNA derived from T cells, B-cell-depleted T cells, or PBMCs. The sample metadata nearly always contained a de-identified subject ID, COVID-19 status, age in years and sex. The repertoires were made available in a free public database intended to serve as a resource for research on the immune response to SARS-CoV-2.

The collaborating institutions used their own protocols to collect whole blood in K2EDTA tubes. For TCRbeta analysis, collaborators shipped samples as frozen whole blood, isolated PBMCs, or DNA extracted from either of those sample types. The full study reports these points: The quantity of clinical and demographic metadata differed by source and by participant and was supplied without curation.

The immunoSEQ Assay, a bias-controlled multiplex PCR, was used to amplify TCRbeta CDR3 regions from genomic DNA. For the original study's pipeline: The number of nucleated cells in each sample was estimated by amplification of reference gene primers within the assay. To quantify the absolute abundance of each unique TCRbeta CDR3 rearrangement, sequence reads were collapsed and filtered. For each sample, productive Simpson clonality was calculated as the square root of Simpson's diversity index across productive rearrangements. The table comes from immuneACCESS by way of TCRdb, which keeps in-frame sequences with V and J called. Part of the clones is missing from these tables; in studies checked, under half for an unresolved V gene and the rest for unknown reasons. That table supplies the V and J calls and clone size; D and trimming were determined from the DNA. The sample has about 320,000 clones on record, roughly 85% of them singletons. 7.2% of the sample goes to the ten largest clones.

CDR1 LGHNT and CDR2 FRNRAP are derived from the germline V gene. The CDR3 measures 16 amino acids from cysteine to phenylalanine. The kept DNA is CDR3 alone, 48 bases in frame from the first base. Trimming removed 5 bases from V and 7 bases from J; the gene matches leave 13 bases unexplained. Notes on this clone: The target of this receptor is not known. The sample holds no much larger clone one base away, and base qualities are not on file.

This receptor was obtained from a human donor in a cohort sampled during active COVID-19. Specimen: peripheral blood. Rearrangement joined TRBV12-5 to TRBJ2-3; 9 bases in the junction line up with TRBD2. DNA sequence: TGTGCTAGTGGTCTGGACCGCGGGGGGGCCTCTTATACGCAGTATTTT. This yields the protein CASGLDRGGASYTQYF. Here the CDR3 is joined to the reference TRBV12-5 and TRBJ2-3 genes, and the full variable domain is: DARVTQTPRHKVTEMGQEVTMRCQPILGHNTVFWYRQTMMQGLELLAYFRNRAPLDDSGMPKDRFSAEMPDATLATLKIQPSEPRDSAVYFCASGLDRGGASYTQYFGPGTRLTVL.